This T cell receptor (beta chain) was recorded in a study of T cells in Graves' hyperthyroidism and ophthalmopathy. Study outcomes and limitations: Blood samples included most of the expanded thyroid clonotypes exceeding 0.001.

Each person with ophthalmopathy scored at least 3 on the Clinical Activity Score, reached NOSPECS grade 4 or higher, and had been ill under 3 months. Researchers amplified the TCR beta CDR3 regions from RNA transcripts. RT-PCR in the first round (using the HTBI primer set) targeted the TCR CDR3. TCRdb processed the multiplex PCR reads anew with MiXCR; each CDR3 protein has one entry. The sample holds 400,000 to 550,000 distinct CDR3 sequences, around 22% seen once. In its sample, this clonotype was seen many times. Its antigen is unidentified. The CDR3 sequence is 12 residues long. Germline V gene lookup returns CDR1 SGHRS and CDR2 YFSETQ. V lost 4 bases and J lost 3, with 8 bases in between.

V gene TRBV5-1 combines with J gene TRBJ2-7, with TRBD1 as a possible D gene (5 bases). Input material: blood. The TCR originated in a woman aged 30 to 39 with Graves' ophthalmopathy. CDR3 bases: TGCGCCAGCAGCAAAGACAGCTACGAGCAGTACTTC. Translation gives CASSKDSYEQYF.